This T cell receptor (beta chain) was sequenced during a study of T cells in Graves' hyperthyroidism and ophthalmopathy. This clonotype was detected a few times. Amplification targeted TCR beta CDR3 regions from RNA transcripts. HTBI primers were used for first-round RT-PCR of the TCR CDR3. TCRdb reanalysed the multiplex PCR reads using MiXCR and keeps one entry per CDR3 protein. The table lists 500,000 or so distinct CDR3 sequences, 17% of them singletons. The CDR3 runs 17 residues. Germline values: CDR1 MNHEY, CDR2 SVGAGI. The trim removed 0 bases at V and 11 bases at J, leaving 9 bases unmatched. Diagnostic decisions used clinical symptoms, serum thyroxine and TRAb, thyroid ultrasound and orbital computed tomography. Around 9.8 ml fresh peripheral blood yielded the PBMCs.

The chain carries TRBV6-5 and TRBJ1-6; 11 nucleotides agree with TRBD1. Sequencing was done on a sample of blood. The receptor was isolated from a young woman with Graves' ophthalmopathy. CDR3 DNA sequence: TGTGCCAGCAGTTACTCCCCCTGGACAGGGGGCGGCGCACCCCTCCACTTT. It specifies CASSYSPWTGGGAPLHF.